These 32 T cell receptor beta chains originate from one sample sequenced in a study of CD8 T cells in Susac syndrome. The RNA, about 0.45 to 1 ug, was put through reverse transcription using random hexamers. TCRdb reanalysed the immunoSEQ multiplex PCR reads using MiXCR and keeps one entry per CDR3 protein. Among over 95,000 distinct CDR3 sequences, about nine tenths were seen once, and the ten largest hold 0.13% to 0.15%. Material for sequencing was CD4+ T cells from PBMCs. These TCRs come from a human donor in good health.

J is TRBJ2-1 and V is TRBV5-1, with 7 bases that match TRBD2. The V gene end was trimmed by 4 bases and the J gene end by 5 bases; junction bases not matched to a gene: 6. Germline-derived CDR1 and CDR2 are SGHRS and YFSETQ. The CDR3 is made up of 14 amino acids. In DNA form, the CDR3 reads TGCGCCAGCAGCCAGGTAGCGGGCCACAATGAGCAGTTCTTC. Translating gives CASSQVAGHNEQFF.

CDR3 sequence (DNA): TGTGCCAGCAGGCCACTTATAGTCTCTAGCGGGAAGACCAATGAGCAGTTCTTC. Translation gives CASRPLIVSSGKTNEQFF. This chain connects TRBV6-2 or TRBV6-3 to TRBJ2-1; 9 bases match TRBD2. CDR3 length: 18 amino acids. The ends lost 6 bases at V and 6 bases at J; junction bases unmatched: 18. Per germline, CDR1 MNHEY and CDR2 SVGEGT.

This chain connects TRBV5-1 to TRBJ1-2; D is ambiguous. The length of the CDR3 is 15 residues. Trimming removed 0 bases at V and 0 bases at J, with 9 bases between. CDR1 and CDR2 (germline): SGHRS, YFSETQ. The CDR3 coding sequence is TGCGCCAGCAGCTTGGATGCAGGCGCTAACTATGGCTACACCTTC. This gives the protein CASSLDAGANYGYTF.

This rearrangement joins TRBV7-8 to TRBJ1-3; 9 positions match TRBD1. After removal of 3 bases from V and 6 bases from J, the junction contained 9 bases not matched to a gene. The CDR3 has 16 residues. CDR1 and CDR2 from the germline V gene are SGHVS and FQNEAQ. The CDR3 DNA is TGTGCCAGCAGCTTTGCCGGGACAGGGAGGGAAAACACCATATATTTT. This translates into CASSFAGTGRENTIYF.

The chain carries TRBV15 and TRBJ1-1; 7 positions agree with TRBD1. The CDR3 extends over 15 amino acids. Losses at the gene ends were 2 bases for V and 9 bases for J; bases not matched to a gene: 12. Germline V gives CDR1 LNHNV, CDR2 YYDKDF (reference sequence). CDR3 nucleotides: TGTGCCACCAGCAGACGAGCCGGTCAGGGGGAGCAAGCTTTCTTT. The encoded protein is CATSRRAGQGEQAFF.

This rearrangement joins TRBV6-2 or TRBV6-3 to TRBJ1-2; D is unclear. Looked up from germline, CDR1 is MNHEY and CDR2 is SVGEGT. The CDR3 runs to 12 residues. The V end was cut by 2 bases, the J end by 7 bases, with 8 bases between. CDR3 in amino acids: CASSYADSGYTF. The CDR3 DNA sequence: TGTGCCAGCAGTTACGCGGACTCTGGCTACACCTTC.

The V and J genes are TRBV10-3 and TRBJ1-1; D gene ambiguous. The CDR3 has 14 amino acids. The germline V gene encodes CDR1 ENHRY and CDR2 SYGVKD. Deletions cut 2 bases from V and 5 bases from J, with 12 bases between. CDR3: CAISEPLGGTEAFF. DNA for the CDR3: TGTGCCATCAGTGAGCCTCTGGGTGGGACTGAAGCTTTCTTT.

The rearrangement links TRBV5-5 to TRBJ1-5, with D perhaps TRBD1 (5 bases). Trimming cost V 2 bases and J 0 bases, with 12 bases left between them. This CDR3 comprises 16 residues. Germline loops: CDR1 SGHKS, CDR2 YYEKEE (reference sequence). This CDR3 reads CASSFRPGNSNQPQHF. The CDR3 DNA sequence: TGTGCCAGCAGCTTCAGACCAGGGAATAGCAATCAGCCCCAGCATTTT.

The rearrangement links TRBV9 to TRBJ2-2, with TRBD1 as a possible D gene (6 bases). Germline loops: CDR1 SGDLS, CDR2 YYNGEE. Trimming shortened V by 4 bases and J by 1 base, and 8 bases separated the two germline ends. The CDR3 consists of 14 residues. The CDR3 is CASSTTGNTGELFF. Here the CDR3 DNA reads TGTGCCAGCAGCACGACAGGGAACACCGGGGAGCTGTTTTTT.

The CDR3 is CASSREMEGGELFF. The CDR3 DNA is TGTGCCAGCTCACGCGAGATGGAAGGCGGGGAGCTGTTTTTT. The V gene is TRBV18, the J gene TRBJ2-2, with unresolved D. Per the germline V gene, CDR1 is KGHSH and CDR2 is LQKENI. This CDR3 spans 14 amino acids. The ends were cut back, 4 bases at V and 7 bases at J, with 13 bases in the middle.

The chain employs TRBV19 and TRBJ1-1; 8 nucleotides align to TRBD1. V lost 5 bases, J lost 1 base, and 9 bases stayed unmatched. CDR3 length: 16 amino acids. Germline V gene lookup returns CDR1 LNHDA and CDR2 SQIVND (reference sequence). The chain's CDR3 is CASSPRGQARNTEAFF. In DNA form, the CDR3 reads TGTGCCAGTAGTCCGAGGGGACAGGCTAGGAACACTGAAGCTTTCTTT.

This rearrangement joins TRBV19 to TRBJ2-4; D may be TRBD1 (6 bases). The length of the CDR3 is 16 residues. Trimming removed 6 bases from V and 0 bases from J, with 15 bases in between. Germline V lookup: CDR1 LNHDA, CDR2 SQIVND (reference sequence). CDR3 loop: CASRPGTILAKNIQYF. The CDR3 nucleotides read TGTGCCAGTAGGCCCGGGACAATTCTAGCCAAAAACATTCAGTACTTC.

The chain recombines TRBV28 with TRBJ2-1, with D maybe TRBD1 (6 bases). Germline loops: CDR1 MDHEN, CDR2 SYDVKM. Trimming stripped 6 bases from V and 4 bases from J, with 10 bases between. The CDR3 runs 13 residues. CDR3 sequence reads: CASRKQGYNEQFF. DNA for the CDR3: TGTGCCAGCAGAAAACAGGGATACAATGAGCAGTTCTTC. Filled out from reference TRBV28 and TRBJ2-1, the complete variable domain reads DVKVTQSSRYLVKRTGEKVFLECVQDMDHENMFWYRQDPGLGLRLIYFSYDVKMKEKGDIPEGYSVSREKKERFSLILESASTNQTSMYLCASRKQGYNEQFFGPGTRLTVL.

J is TRBJ2-3 and V is TRBV29-1; 7 bases align to TRBD2. The germline V gene has CDR1 SQVTM and CDR2 ANQGSEA. CDR3 length equals 12 residues. Trimming took 6 bases from V and 5 from J; bases not matched to a gene: 5. The CDR3 DNA reads TGCAGCGTGACTAGCTACGGAGATACGCAGTATTTT. This sequence encodes CSVTSYGDTQYF.

This clonotype came up once. This chain connects TRBV18 to TRBJ2-3, with D perhaps matching TRBD2 (7 bases). Looked up from germline, CDR1 is KGHSH and CDR2 is LQKENI. The CDR3 has 16 residues. Trimming removed 3 bases from V and 0 bases from J, with 13 bases in between. The DNA of the CDR3 is TGTGCCAGCTCACCGGGGGGGGCGCAAAGCACAGATACGCAGTATTTT. Amino acid sequence: CASSPGGAQSTDTQYF.

This clonotype was seen once. The chain has TRBV5-4 and TRBJ2-1; 9 bases are shared with TRBD2. Germline V lookup: CDR1 SGHNT, CDR2 YYREEE (reference sequence). Trimming cost V 3 bases and J 6 bases; bases outside gene matches: 10. This CDR3 comprises 16 residues. The CDR3 DNA is TGTGCCAGCAGCTCGGCGGGCGGGGGGGCCTCCAATGAGCAGTTCTTC. Protein sequence: CASSSAGGGASNEQFF. The full variable domain, completed using reference TRBV5-4 and TRBJ2-1, is ETGVTQSPTHLIKTRGQQVTLRCSSQSGHNTVSWYQQALGQGPQFIFQYYREEENGRGNFPPRFSGLQFPNYSSELNVNALELDDSALYLCASSSAGGGASNEQFFGPGTRLTVL.

This clonotype was observed a handful of times. The chain joins TRBV29-1 to TRBJ2-7; D might be TRBD1 (5 bases). Looked up from germline, CDR1 is SQVTM and CDR2 is ANQGSEA. This CDR3 spans 12 amino acids. The germline V and J ends were trimmed by 4 bases and 3 bases, with 10 bases remaining between them. CDR3 protein: CSVVIGDYEQYF. CDR3 DNA sequence: TGCAGCGTTGTGATAGGGGACTACGAGCAGTACTTC.

This clonotype came up a few times. The J gene is TRBJ2-7, the V gene TRBV19, with 7 bases lining up with TRBD2. This CDR3 contains 14 residues. Germline CDR1 and CDR2: LNHDA and SQIVND (reference sequence). The V gene end was trimmed by 3 bases and the J gene end by 0 bases; junction bases not matched to a gene: 2. The CDR3 nucleotides are TGTGCCAGTAGTATGGGCGGGAGCTCCTACGAGCAGTACTTC. It is translated as CASSMGGSSYEQYF.

The chain employs TRBV9 and TRBJ2-3; D may be TRBD1 or TRBD2 (6 bases each). There are 15 residues in the CDR3. Looked up from germline, CDR1 is SGDLS and CDR2 is YYNGEE. V dropped 3 bases and J dropped 2 bases, with 13 bases sitting between them. The CDR3 DNA follows: TGTGCCAGCAGCGGACAGGAGGGAAACACAGATACGCAGTATTTT. It is translated as CASSGQEGNTDTQYF.

This clonotype was counted between two and nine times. The chain uses TRBV5-4 and TRBJ2-5; D call uncertain. Trimming removed 0 bases at V and 1 base at J, with 7 bases between. The CDR3 length is 14 residues. CDR1 and CDR2 from the germline V gene are SGHNT and YYREEE (reference sequence). The CDR3 DNA reads as TGTGCCAGCAGCTTGGGCAGTTCCCAAGAGACCCAGTACTTC. Protein: CASSLGSSQETQYF.

The V and J genes are TRBV20-1 and TRBJ2-7, with TRBD2 matching 13 bases. Germline-derived CDR1 and CDR2 are DFQATT and SNEGSKA (reference sequence). The CDR3 is 14 amino acids. V dropped 6 bases and J dropped 2; count of bases not matched to a gene: 4. Here the CDR3 reads CSARLAGGPYEQYF. Written as DNA, the CDR3 is TGCAGTGCGAGACTAGCGGGAGGCCCCTACGAGCAGTACTTC.

V gene TRBV7-6 combines with J gene TRBJ1-5; D remains unclear. The CDR3 sequence is 16 residues long. The ends were cut back, 2 bases at V and 0 bases at J, with 11 bases in the middle. Germline CDR1 SGHVS, CDR2 FNYEAQ. The DNA for the CDR3 is TGTGCCAGCAGCTTATCTTCAGGCTATAGCAATCAGCCCCAGCATTTT. Amino acid sequence: CASSLSSGYSNQPQHF.

This CDR3 is CASSLDSGQGLRSSGYTF. In DNA, the CDR3 is TGTGCCAGCAGCTTAGACTCCGGACAGGGCCTAAGGTCTTCTGGCTACACCTTC. The chain combines TRBV7-8 with TRBJ1-2, with 8 bases identical to TRBD1. The germline CDR1 and CDR2 sequences are SGHVS and FQNEAQ. Trimming removed 1 base from V and 7 bases from J; junction bases left unmatched: 17. This CDR3 is 18 amino acids long.

This chain joins TRBV5-1 and TRBJ2-1; D is possibly TRBD1 (5 bases). The CDR3 consists of 14 residues. Germline V gene data show CDR1 as SGHRS and CDR2 as YFSETQ. Trimming left V 1 base short and J 2 bases short, with 7 bases between. The CDR3: CASSLLQAYNEQFF. The CDR3 DNA is TGCGCCAGCAGCTTGCTACAGGCCTACAATGAGCAGTTCTTC.

V is TRBV6-2 or TRBV6-3 and J is TRBJ1-2; maybe TRBD1 (5 bases). In germline, CDR1 is MNHEY, CDR2 SVGEGT. The CDR3 consists of 13 residues. V was shortened by 0 bases and J by 6 bases, with 8 bases between the two germline ends. The DNA for the CDR3 is TGTGCCAGCAGTTACTCCAGGGCTGATGGCTACACCTTC. Its protein product is CASSYSRADGYTF.

Only one count was recorded for this clonotype. The V call is TRBV4-1, the J call TRBJ2-2; D possibly corresponds to TRBD2 (5 bases). This CDR3 region has 18 residues. Germline V gene data show CDR1 as MGHRA and CDR2 as YSYEKL. V was shortened by 0 bases and J by 2 bases, with 16 bases between the two germline ends. This CDR3 reads CASSQEIDKRTNTGELFF. CDR3 nucleotide sequence: TGCGCCAGCAGCCAAGAGATTGATAAGCGGACTAACACCGGGGAGCTGTTTTTT.

The chain is built from TRBV28 and TRBJ1-2, with unresolved D. CDR1 and CDR2 from the germline V gene are MDHEN and SYDVKM. V was pared by 3 bases and J by 7 bases, with 12 bases between. The CDR3 length is 13 residues. CDR3 loop: CASSFQVAGGYTF. The CDR3 nucleotides are TGTGCCAGCAGTTTTCAGGTAGCGGGTGGCTACACCTTC.

The V call is TRBV29-1, the J call TRBJ2-2; D possibly corresponds to TRBD1 (5 bases). The CDR3 has 13 amino acids. Per germline, CDR1 SQVTM and CDR2 ANQGSEA. CDR3 coding DNA: TGCGCGTCGGACACAGGGAACACCGGGGAGCTGTTTTTT. Protein: CASDTGNTGELFF.

The V and J genes are TRBV4-2 and TRBJ1-6; possibly TRBD1 for D (6 bases). In germline, CDR1 is LGHNA, CDR2 YNFKEQ. This CDR3 comprises 17 residues. With 5 bases removed from V and 0 bases from J, the gap between germline ends came to 14 bases. The CDR3 reads CASSAEGGGSYNSPLHF. The CDR3 nucleotides read TGTGCCAGCAGCGCCGAGGGGGGAGGCTCCTATAATTCACCCCTCCACTTT.

A remark on this clonotype: The germline gene is not matched at one end of the junction; a read error may be the cause. V gene TRBV5-1 combines with J gene TRBJ2-5; 11 bases agree with TRBD2. Germline CDR1 and CDR2: SGHRS and YFSETQ. The CDR3 has 15 residues. The CDR3: CASSTGLAAEETQYF. The CDR3 nucleotides are TGCGCCAGCAGCACGGGACTAGCGGCTGAAGAGACCCAGTATTTC.

The genes are TRBV6-5 and TRBJ1-5; D is uncertain. CDR3 length equals 13 residues. Trimming left V 6 bases short and J 10 bases short, with 16 bases between. Germline V gene data show CDR1 as MNHEY and CDR2 as SVGAGI. CDR3 in DNA: TGTGCCAGCAGCCCTGGAACCGGGGAACCCCAGCATTTT. Amino acids: CASSPGTGEPQHF.

The chain is built from TRBV3-1 and TRBJ2-1, with 10 bases aligning to TRBD1. This CDR3 spans 15 amino acids. CDR1 LGHDT and CDR2 YNNKEL come from the germline V gene (reference sequence). The ends lost 3 bases at V and 7 bases at J; junction bases unmatched: 6. DNA of the CDR3: TGTGCCAGCAGCCACCGGGACAGGGGTGCGAATGAGCAGTTCTTC. As protein: CASSHRDRGANEQFF.